This T cell receptor (beta chain) came from a study of Graves' ophthalmopathy and Graves' hyperthyroidism. Thyroid ultrasound, orbital computed tomography, TRAb, serum thyroxine and clinical symptoms formed the basis of diagnosis. The study amplified TCR beta CDR3 regions using RNA transcripts. Second-round multiplex PCR followed a first-round RT-PCR using HTBI primers. TCRdb ran MiXCR on the multiplex PCR reads and lists one entry per CDR3 protein. The sample lists roughly 600,000 distinct CDR3 sequences, about 35% occurring once. Trimming stripped 0 bases from V and 5 bases from J, with 13 bases between. There are 15 residues in the CDR3. Germline loops: CDR1 DFQATT, CDR2 SNEGSKA (reference sequence).

This receptor was identified in an adult man with Graves' hyperthyroidism. The material sequenced was peripheral blood or thyroid tissue (not recorded which). V and J are TRBV20-1 and TRBJ1-4; D might be TRBD1 (5 bases). This chain's CDR3 is CSARDFGAMNEKLFF. CDR3 nucleotide sequence: TGCAGTGCTAGAGATTTCGGGGCGATGAATGAAAAACTGTTTTTT.